This is a list of T cell receptor beta chains from one sample in a study of T-cell reconstitution after alpha-beta-depleted transplantation in children. TCRdb ran MiXCR on the PCR reads and lists one entry per CDR3 protein. The sample holds roughly 200,000 distinct CDR3 sequences, under 8.5% seen once. Material: PBMCs, obtained before TCRalphabeta/CD19-depleted stem cell transplant. The receptor source for this set is a boy aged 2-15 years with acute lymphoblastic leukemia, due to receive a stem cell transplant. Both conserved end residues are part of each CDR3. The D gene is left open where the match is weak. Clone size is stated in some rows and not others, as once, few, many or a class when expanded.

TRBJ2-1	TRBV9	-	TRBD2	CASSPSGAPYNEQFF	TGTGCCAGCAGCCCTAGCGGGGCCCCCTACAATGAGCAGTTCTTC
TRBJ2-7	TRBV28	many	TRBD1	CASSFGDRGAYEQYF	TGTGCCAGCAGTTTTGGGGACAGGGGCGCCTACGAGCAGTACTTC
TRBJ1-1	TRBV10-3	many	-	CAMKDSNTEAFF	TGTGCCATGAAAGACAGTAACACTGAAGCTTTCTTT
TRBJ2-5	TRBV10-3	few	-	CAISESPQETQYF	TGTGCCATCAGTGAGTCGCCACAAGAGACCCAGTACTTC
TRBJ2-5	TRBV6-5	few	-	CASSYSRVPETQYF	TGTGCCAGCAGTTACTCCAGGGTACCGGAGACCCAGTACTTC
TRBJ2-2	TRBV20-1	-	-	CSASKRALRGGELFF	TGCAGTGCTAGCAAGCGGGCCCTGAGGGGCGGGGAGCTGTTTTTT
TRBJ1-2	TRBV10-3	many	-	CAISDEGAYGYTF	TGTGCCATCAGTGATGAAGGGGCCTATGGCTACACCTTC
TRBJ2-5	TRBV6-2/TRBV6-3	few	TRBD2	CASSYSISGGDQETQYF	TGTGCCAGCAGTTACTCGATTAGCGGGGGGGACCAAGAGACCCAGTACTTC
TRBJ2-4	TRBV6-5	few	TRBD1	CASSPSTGGAKNIQYF	TGTGCCAGCAGTCCTTCCACAGGGGGGGCCAAAAACATTCAGTACTTC
TRBJ2-3	TRBV3-1	many	TRBD2	CASSQLGGVSTDTQYF	TGTGCCAGCAGCCAACTCGGGGGGGTGAGCACAGATACGCAGTATTTT
TRBJ1-2	TRBV20-1	few	TRBD1	CSASEIWTGEFGRYGYTF	TGCAGTGCTAGCGAGATCTGGACAGGGGAATTCGGGCGCTATGGCTACACCTTC
TRBJ2-1	TRBV5-1	many	TRBD1	CASSLVGQGSNEQFF	TGCGCCAGCAGCTTGGTTGGACAGGGGTCCAATGAGCAGTTCTTC
TRBJ1-5	TRBV20-1	-	-	CSARDSDSNQPQHF	TGCAGTGCTAGAGATTCAGATAGCAATCAGCCCCAGCATTTT
TRBJ2-2	TRBV15	few	TRBD1	CATSRPSGQERTGELFF	TGTGCCACCAGCAGACCCTCAGGACAGGAGAGAACCGGGGAGCTGTTTTTT